This TCR beta chain emerged from a study of patients and donors after allogeneic stem cell transplantation. In TCRdb, the RT-PCR reads were re-called with MiXCR into one record per CDR3 protein. The sample includes about a million distinct CDR3 sequences, over 15% of them seen just once. The germline gives CDR1 DFQATT, CDR2 SNEGSKA (reference sequence). The CDR3 covers 15 residues. V was clipped by 0 bases and J by 2 bases, with 13 bases between them. Sequencing input: blood, either unsorted or a sorted T cell fraction (not recorded which). This TCR derives from a human donor who was either an allogeneic HSCT recipient or a stem cell or donor lymphocyte infusion donor (not recorded which). It is not recorded whose cells these are; they may come from a transplant donor. The chain recombines TRBV20-1 with TRBJ2-5; maybe TRBD2 (5 bases). The CDR3 loop reads CSARDSPAVQETQYF. In nucleotides, the CDR3 is TGCAGTGCTAGAGATAGTCCAGCGGTACAAGAGACCCAGTACTTC.